Following are 7 T cell receptor beta chains from one sample sequenced in a study of Ad26.COV2.S vaccination and SARS-CoV-2 variants. Described treatment: roughly 18 received Ad26.COV2.S at low or high dose, single or two shots; several received placebo; per-sample allocation not given. Samples were taken on day 63 after the first vaccine or placebo injection. TCRdb keeps only in-frame clones here, not all; method: immunoSEQ multiplex PCR. The sample yields 400,000 or so clones, roughly nine tenths seen once. Sequenced here: peripheral blood, sampled in a trial of Ad26.COV2.S vaccine versus placebo. These receptors came from a person aged 18 to 65 who received the Ad26.COV2.S COVID-19 vaccine or a placebo.

J is TRBJ1-4 and V is TRBV7-2, with a tentative D call TRBD1 (6 bases). Deletions cut 5 bases from V and 5 bases from J, with 15 bases between. The CDR3 has 15 residues. The germline V gene has CDR1 SGHTA and CDR2 FQGNSA. CDR3 in DNA: TGTGCCAGCAGCGAAAGACAGGTTCGGAATGAAAAACTGTTTTTT. This translates into CASSERQVRNEKLFF.

The CDR3 spells CASSFTGGSGNTIYF. CDR3 nucleotides: TGTGCCAGCAGCTTCACAGGGGGCTCTGGAAACACCATATATTTT. The chain couples TRBV11-2 to TRBJ1-3, with 8 bases lining up with TRBD1. This CDR3 is 15 amino acids long. The V gene's germline CDR1 is SGHAT and CDR2 FQNNGV. J gave up 0 bases and V 3 bases, and 1 base lay outside the gene matches.

The V gene is TRBV5-8, the J gene TRBJ2-3; D perhaps matches TRBD1 (6 bases). Germline CDR1 is SGHTS and CDR2 is YDEGEE. This CDR3 comprises 18 residues. V lost 3 bases to trimming and J lost 0 bases, with 20 bases between them. Here the CDR3 reads CASSSGDRRKLSTDTQYF. The CDR3 bases are TGTGCCAGCAGCTCAGGAGACAGGCGCAAACTTAGCACAGATACGCAGTATTTT.

The rearrangement links TRBV24-1 to TRBJ2-1, with D perhaps matching TRBD1 (5 bases). Germline CDR1 and CDR2: KGHDR and SFDVKD. The CDR3 has 14 amino acids. V was clipped by 3 bases and J by 8 bases, with 13 bases between them. The CDR3, as DNA: TGTGCCACCAGTGATATGGACATGAGAGATGAGCAGTTCTTC. Translation: CATSDMDMRDEQFF.

To note about this clone: Different DNA sequences within this sample yield the same CDR3. The rearrangement uses TRBV27 and TRBJ1-2; D not certain. CDR1 is MNHEY and CDR2 is SMNVEV in the germline V gene (reference sequence). The CDR3 spans 14 residues. Trimming left V 5 bases short and J 4 bases short, with 14 bases between. The CDR3, as DNA: TGTGCCAGCAGTCTTCGGTCGGGATCCTATGGCTACACCTTC. It yields the protein CASSLRSGSYGYTF.

V is TRBV11-3 and J is TRBJ2-7; D is unresolved. The CDR3 runs 13 residues. Germline assignment: CDR1 SGHNT and CDR2 YENEEA. With 1 base removed from V and 3 bases from J, the gap between germline ends came to 7 bases. The CDR3 nucleotides read TGTGCCAGCAGCTTAGTATCGGGCTACGAGCAGTACTTC. It codes for CASSLVSGYEQYF.

This chain joins TRBV6-2 or TRBV6-3 and TRBJ1-5; TRBD1 matches at 7 bases. This CDR3 contains 17 residues. V lost 5 bases and J lost 3; bases outside the gene matches: 13. The germline V gene encodes CDR1 MNHEY and CDR2 SVGEGT. The CDR3 DNA sequence: TGTGCCAGCAGTCTCGCGGGACAGTTCGTCCTCAATCAGCCCCAGCATTTT. Encoded protein: CASSLAGQFVLNQPQHF.